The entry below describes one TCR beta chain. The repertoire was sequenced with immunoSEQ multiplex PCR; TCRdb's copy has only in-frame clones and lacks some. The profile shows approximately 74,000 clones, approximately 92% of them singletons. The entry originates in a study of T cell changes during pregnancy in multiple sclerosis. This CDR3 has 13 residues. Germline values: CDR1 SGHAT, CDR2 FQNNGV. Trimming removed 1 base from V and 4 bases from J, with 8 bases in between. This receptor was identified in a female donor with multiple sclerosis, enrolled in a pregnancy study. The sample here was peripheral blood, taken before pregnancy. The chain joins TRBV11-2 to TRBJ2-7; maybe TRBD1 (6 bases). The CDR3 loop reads CASSLGTEYEQYF. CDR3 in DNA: TGTGCCAGCAGCTTAGGGACAGAGTACGAGCAGTACTTC.